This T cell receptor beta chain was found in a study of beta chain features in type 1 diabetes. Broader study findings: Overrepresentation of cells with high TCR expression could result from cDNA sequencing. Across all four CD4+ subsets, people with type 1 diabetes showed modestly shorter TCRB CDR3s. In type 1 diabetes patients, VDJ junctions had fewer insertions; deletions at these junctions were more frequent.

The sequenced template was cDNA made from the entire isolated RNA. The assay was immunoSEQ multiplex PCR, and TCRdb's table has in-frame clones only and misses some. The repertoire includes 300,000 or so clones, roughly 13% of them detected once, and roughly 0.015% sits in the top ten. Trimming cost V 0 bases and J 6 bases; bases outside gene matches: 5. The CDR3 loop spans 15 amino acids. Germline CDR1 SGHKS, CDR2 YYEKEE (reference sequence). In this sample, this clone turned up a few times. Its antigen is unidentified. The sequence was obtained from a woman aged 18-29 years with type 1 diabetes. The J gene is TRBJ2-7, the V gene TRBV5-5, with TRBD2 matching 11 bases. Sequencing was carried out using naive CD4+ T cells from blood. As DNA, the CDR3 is TGTGCCAGCAGCTTGGCTACTGGACTAGCGGGCGAGCAGTACTTC. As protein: CASSLATGLAGEQYF. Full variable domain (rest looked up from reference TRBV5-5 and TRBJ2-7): DAGVTQSPTHLIKTRGQQVTLRCSPISGHKSVSWYQQVLGQGPQFIFQYYEKEERGRGNFPDRFSARQFPNYSSELNVNALLLGDSALYLCASSLATGLAGEQYFGPGTRLTVT.